One and the same sample provided the 18 T cell receptor beta chains below, sequenced in a study of blood T cell repertoires in COVID-19. Profiling relied on immunoSEQ multiplex PCR, and the TCRdb table lists in-frame clones only, not all of them. The profile shows 150,000 to 200,000 clones, 75% to 85% of them singletons. The sequencing sample was made of peripheral blood. All receptors derive from a woman older than 75 with COVID-19, enrolled during active disease.

This clone occurred a few times. The chain employs TRBV4-1 and TRBJ1-1, with a possible D match to TRBD1 (5 bases). V lost 6 bases to trimming and J lost 1 base, with 18 bases between them. This CDR3 comprises 16 residues. Germline-derived CDR1 and CDR2 are MGHRA and YSYEKL. The DNA for the CDR3 is TGCGCCAGCAGTCAACCGACAGCGGGGAAGAACACTGAAGCTTTCTTT. This gives the protein CASSQPTAGKNTEAFF.

The chain is built from TRBV21-1 and TRBJ2-3; the D call of TRBD2 is as the table states it, not checked on the DNA. TRBV21-1 is deemed a pseudogene. This CDR3 is built from 16 residues. CDR3 sequence reads: CASSKRSRTYTDTQYF. CDR3 coding DNA: TGTGCCAGCAGCAAAAGATCGCGGACTTACACAGATACGCAGTATTTT.

The chain joins TRBV9 to TRBJ1-4; the match to TRBD1 covers 7 bases. CDR3 length: 16 amino acids. Losses at the gene ends were 3 bases for V and 3 bases for J; bases not matched to a gene: 8. CDR1 SGDLS and CDR2 YYNGEE come from the germline V gene. For the CDR3, the DNA is TGTGCCAGCAGCGCGTTCCCGGGACAGCCTAATGAAAAACTGTTTTTT. It codes for CASSAFPGQPNEKLFF.

The V call is TRBV9, the J call TRBJ1-2; 8 bases align to TRBD1. This CDR3 region has 14 residues. Germline CDR1 is SGDLS and CDR2 is YYNGEE. The ends lost 3 bases at V and 8 bases at J; junction bases unmatched: 9. The CDR3: CASSGTQGAGGYTF. In DNA, the CDR3 is TGTGCCAGCAGCGGCACCCAGGGGGCAGGAGGCTACACCTTC.

This clone was recorded a few times. The chain links TRBV3-1 (or the pseudogene TRBV3-2) to TRBJ2-4; 7 bases match TRBD2. This CDR3 region has 18 residues. V lost 0 bases and J lost 0; bases outside the gene matches: 8. The germline V gene encodes CDR1 LGHDT and CDR2 YNNKEL (reference sequence). CDR3 region: CASSQEMGGCPAKNIQYF. Here the CDR3 DNA reads TGTGCCAGCAGCCAAGAGATGGGGGGGTGCCCAGCCAAAAACATTCAGTACTTC.

The V call is TRBV6-5, the J call TRBJ1-4; the match to TRBD1 covers 7 bases. CDR1 is MNHEY and CDR2 is SVGAGI in the germline V gene. The V segment lost 4 bases and the J segment 7 bases; nucleotides outside the gene matches: 6. The CDR3 covers 14 residues. The CDR3 DNA follows: TGTGCCAGCAGTTTGACAGGGTTAAGTGAAAAACTGTTTTTT. Residues: CASSLTGLSEKLFF.

The genes are TRBV7-9 and TRBJ1-6, with D maybe TRBD1 (6 bases). V dropped 6 bases and J dropped 11 bases, with 11 bases sitting between them. Per germline, CDR1 SEHNR and CDR2 FQNEAQ (reference sequence). This CDR3 has 12 residues. The CDR3 DNA sequence: TGTGCCAGCAGTCCACAGGGCGCACCCCTCCACTTT. This translates into CASSPQGAPLHF.

The gene calls are TRBV4-1 and TRBJ2-3; D remains ambiguous. The CDR3 sequence is 15 residues long. CDR1 and CDR2 from the germline V gene are MGHRA and YSYEKL. V shed 1 base and J shed 6 bases, with 14 bases lying between them. Written as DNA, the CDR3 is TGCGCCAGCAGCCAAGTCTTCGAAGCGTTGGATACGCAGTATTTT. Protein product: CASSQVFEALDTQYF.

This clone was observed a few times. This chain joins TRBV19 and TRBJ2-7, with D possibly TRBD2 on 6 matching bases. Per germline, CDR1 LNHDA and CDR2 SQIVND (reference sequence). The CDR3 has 17 amino acids. The ends were cut back, 5 bases at V and 0 bases at J, with 20 bases in the middle. The CDR3 region has the DNA TGTGCCAGTAGTGCTATCATGTTGGCGGGGAGCTCCTACGAGCAGTACTTC. It translates to CASSAIMLAGSSYEQYF.

This clone was detected ten times or more. V gene TRBV2 combines with J gene TRBJ2-7, with a possible D match to TRBD1 (5 bases). Germline-derived CDR1 and CDR2 are SNHLY and FYNNEI. Between the trimmed V and J ends, which lost 2 bases and 3 bases, there was a span of 11 bases. This CDR3 has 14 residues. In DNA form, the CDR3 reads TGTGCCAGCAGTGAATCTTGGCAGGGCTACGAGCAGTACTTC. Protein sequence: CASSESWQGYEQYF.

V is TRBV2 and J is TRBJ2-1; D might be TRBD1 (7 bases). CDR1 is SNHLY and CDR2 is FYNNEI in the germline V gene. The ends were cut back, 7 bases at V and 6 bases at J, with 22 bases in the middle. This CDR3 is 16 amino acids long. The DNA for the CDR3 is TGTGCCAGCACCATGGGGGGATGGAGGGGGCTCAATGAGCAGTTCTTC. It is translated as CASTMGGWRGLNEQFF.

CDR3 coding DNA: TGTGCCAGCAGCTTTGGACAGGGGATTGTTGGCTACACCTTC. It yields the protein CASSFGQGIVGYTF. The chain has TRBV7-9 and TRBJ1-2, with TRBD1 matching 9 bases. The CDR3 runs to 14 residues. The germline CDR1 and CDR2 sequences are SEHNR and FQNEAQ (reference sequence). The J segment lost 7 bases and the V segment lost 3 bases, leaving 6 bases of the junction unmatched.

The V call is TRBV15, the J call TRBJ1-2; D unresolved. The CDR3 consists of 11 residues. Germline lookup yields CDR1 LNHNV and CDR2 YYDKDF (reference sequence). CDR3 amino acids: CATGGGYGYTF. CDR3 in DNA: TGTGCAACGGGAGGCGGCTATGGCTACACCTTC.

The chain recombines TRBV4-3 with TRBJ1-2, with 9 bases identical to TRBD1. The CDR3 covers 14 residues. V dropped 2 bases and J dropped 8; count of bases not matched to a gene: 6. Germline assignment: CDR1 LGHNA and CDR2 YSLEER. CDR3 loop: CASSQPGTGIGYTF. CDR3 bases: TGCGCCAGCAGCCAACCCGGGACAGGGATCGGCTACACCTTC.

The gene calls are TRBV20-1 and TRBJ1-3; a possible D gene is TRBD1 (5 bases). The CDR3 length is 15 residues. The germline CDR1 and CDR2 sequences are DFQATT and SNEGSKA (reference sequence). The ends were cut back, 3 bases at V and 0 bases at J, with 12 bases in the middle. In DNA, the CDR3 is TGCAGTGCTAGTCCTCCAGGGAACTCTGGAAACACCATATATTTT. Translating it yields CSASPPGNSGNTIYF.

This chain links TRBV3-1 (or the pseudogene TRBV3-2) with TRBJ1-1; D gene ambiguous. Germline CDR1 is LGHDT and CDR2 is YNNKEL (reference sequence). Trimming pared 4 bases from V and 6 bases from J, leaving 12 bases between. The CDR3 totals 13 residues. Written as DNA, the CDR3 is TGTGCCAGCAGCCGGCGAGGGTCCCCTGAAGCTTTCTTT. Translated, it gives CASSRRGSPEAFF.

V and J are TRBV2 and TRBJ2-3; 7 nucleotides align to TRBD2. V gave up 4 bases and J gave up 8 bases; unmatched junction bases: 3. CDR1 and CDR2 (germline): SNHLY, FYNNEI. This CDR3 has 12 amino acids. CDR3 residues: CASSGPGGTQYF. CDR3 nucleotide sequence: TGTGCCAGCAGTGGACCGGGGGGTACGCAGTATTTT.

This sequence joins TRBV7-2 and TRBJ2-5; D uncertain. Per germline, CDR1 SGHTA and CDR2 FQGNSA. V lost 8 bases and J 5 bases, leaving 27 bases between the germline ends. The CDR3 has 17 residues. The CDR3 spells CASLSGTPWSYAETQYF. The CDR3 DNA reads as TGTGCCAGCCTCTCCGGTACCCCCTGGTCTTACGCGGAGACCCAGTACTTC.